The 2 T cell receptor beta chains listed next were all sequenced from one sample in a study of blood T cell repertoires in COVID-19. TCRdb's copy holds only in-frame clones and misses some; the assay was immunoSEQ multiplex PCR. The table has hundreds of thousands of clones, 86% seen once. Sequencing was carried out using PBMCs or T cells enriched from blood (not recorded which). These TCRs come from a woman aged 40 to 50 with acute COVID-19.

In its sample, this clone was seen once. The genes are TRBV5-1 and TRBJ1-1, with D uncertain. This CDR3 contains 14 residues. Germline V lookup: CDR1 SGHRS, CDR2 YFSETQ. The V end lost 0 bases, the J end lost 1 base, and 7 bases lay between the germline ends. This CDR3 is CASSLGGENTEAFF. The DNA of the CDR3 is TGCGCCAGCAGCTTGGGAGGAGAGAACACTGAAGCTTTCTTT.

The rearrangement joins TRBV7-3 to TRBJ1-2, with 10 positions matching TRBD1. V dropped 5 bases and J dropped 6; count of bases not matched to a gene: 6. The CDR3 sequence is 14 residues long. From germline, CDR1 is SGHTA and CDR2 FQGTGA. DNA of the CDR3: TGTGCCAGCAGCGGGGGACAGGGGATCGATGGCTACACCTTC. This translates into CASSGGQGIDGYTF.